Given below is one T cell receptor (beta chain) in context. The target antigen is unknown. Other nucleotide sequences from this sample produce the same CDR3. The record originates from a study of beta chain features in type 1 diabetes. General study findings and limits: All four CD4+ subsets of Type 1 diabetes patients contained TCRB CDR3s that were moderately but significantly shorter.

The V segment lost 1 base and the J segment 1 base; nucleotides outside the gene matches: 2. The CDR3 has 15 residues. The germline V gene has CDR1 LGHNA and CDR2 YNFKEQ. Every bit of the isolated RNA underwent reverse transcription, so sequencing read expressed TCRB transcripts. Sequencing used immunoSEQ multiplex PCR; TCRdb keeps in-frame clones, though not all of them. The sample includes about 650,000 clones, approximately 13% seen only once; the top ten take around 0.12%. This sequence was found in a young man with type 1 diabetes. The material sequenced was naive CD4+ T cells from blood. V is TRBV4-2 and J is TRBJ1-1, with TRBD1 matching 8 bases. The CDR3 sequence is CASSQAGQGNTEAFF. The CDR3 region has the DNA TGTGCCAGCAGCCAAGCAGGACAGGGGAACACTGAAGCTTTCTTT.